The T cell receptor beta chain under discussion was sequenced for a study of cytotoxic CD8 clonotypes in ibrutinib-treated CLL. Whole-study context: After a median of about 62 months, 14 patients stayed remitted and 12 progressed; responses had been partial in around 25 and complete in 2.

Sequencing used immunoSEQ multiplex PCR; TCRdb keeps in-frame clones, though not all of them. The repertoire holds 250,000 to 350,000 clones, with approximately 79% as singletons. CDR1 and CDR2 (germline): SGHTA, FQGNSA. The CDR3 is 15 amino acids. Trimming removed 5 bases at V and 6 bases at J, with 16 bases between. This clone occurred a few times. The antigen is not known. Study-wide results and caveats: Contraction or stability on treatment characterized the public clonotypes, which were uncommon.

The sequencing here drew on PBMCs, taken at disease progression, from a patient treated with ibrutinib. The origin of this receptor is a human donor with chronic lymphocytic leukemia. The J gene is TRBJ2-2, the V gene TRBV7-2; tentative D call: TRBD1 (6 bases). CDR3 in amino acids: CASSEPTGLAGELFF. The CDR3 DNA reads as TGTGCCAGCAGCGAGCCAACAGGGTTAGCCGGGGAGCTGTTTTTT. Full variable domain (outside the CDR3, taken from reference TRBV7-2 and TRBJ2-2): GAGVSQSPSNKVTEKGKDVELRCDPISGHTALYWYRQSLGQGLEFLIYFQGNSAPDKSGLPSDRFSAERTGGSVSTLTIQRTQQEDSAVYLCASSEPTGLAGELFFGEGSRLTVL.